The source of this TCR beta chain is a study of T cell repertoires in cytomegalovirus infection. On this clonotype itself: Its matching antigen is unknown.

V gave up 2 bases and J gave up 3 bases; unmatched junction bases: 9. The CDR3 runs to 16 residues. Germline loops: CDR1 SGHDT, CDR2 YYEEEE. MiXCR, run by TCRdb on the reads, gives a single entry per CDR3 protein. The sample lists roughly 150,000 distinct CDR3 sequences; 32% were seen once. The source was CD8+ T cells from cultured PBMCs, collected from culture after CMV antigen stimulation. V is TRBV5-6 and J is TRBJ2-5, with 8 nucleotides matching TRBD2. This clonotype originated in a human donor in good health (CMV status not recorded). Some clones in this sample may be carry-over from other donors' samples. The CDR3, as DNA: TGTGCCAGCAGCTTTGGCACGGGGGGGCAGAAAGAGACCCAGTACTTC. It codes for CASSFGTGGQKETQYF.